This T cell receptor (beta chain) was sequenced in a study of regulatory T cells in long-lasting Graves disease (dated by TCRdb to about 2021). Regarding the study in general: In the newly diagnosed Graves' disease group, patients had been taking antithyroid drugs for less than 3 months. A total of roughly 33 samples were covered by TCR sequencing, comprising some 13 persistent and 20 or so newly diagnosed Graves' disease patients. The study was registered as a clinical trial and conducted in China. Patients with persistent Graves' disease were compared with patients with newly diagnosed Graves' disease using TCR sequencing and RNA sequencing of peripheral blood. What the study reported, not specific to this receptor: The authors acknowledged the small sample size as a limitation that may reduce accuracy. Because the primary lesion, thyroid tissue, could not be accessed, the study looked at peripheral blood alone. Only the TCR beta chain was sequenced and analyzed. Persistent disease showed preferential use of TRBV28, TRBJ1-2 and TRBJ2-5, whereas newly diagnosed disease favored TRBV20-1 and TRBJ2-1. A larger number of public clonotypes was shared among persistent patients (more than 2,500) than among newly diagnosed patients (around 970). Compared with newly diagnosed patients, patients with persistent Graves' disease had lower TCR Shannon entropy and fewer highly expanded clones, which suggests clonal expansion.

There are many counts of this clonotype. No cognate antigen has been identified for it. The input lacks base qualities; no much larger clone sits a single base away. Per the publication, the time point label means: newly diagnosed GD, antithyroid drugs for less than 3 months. RNA was extracted from PBMCs in TRIzol for both TCR sequencing and RNA sequencing. The diagnosis of Graves' disease followed American Thyroid Association guidelines. The patients came from an endocrinology department in Xi'an, China. Each patient gave approximately 10 milliliters of peripheral blood, collected in an EDTA anticoagulant tube. Ficoll Paque Plus density gradient separation was used to isolate PBMCs, and no further T cell sorting was performed. An Agilent 2100 Bioanalyzer and agarose gel were used to check RNA quality, while a NanoDrop 2000 measured RNA concentration. For CDR1 and CDR2, the germline V gene (reference sequence) lists LNHDA and SQIVND. Trimming takes 5 bases off V and 4 bases off J; junction bases not matched to a gene: 3. Spanning cysteine to phenylalanine, the CDR3 consists of 14 amino acids. The kept DNA is CDR3 alone, 42 bases in frame from the first base.

Library construction relied on multiplex PCR. Instrument used: Illumina HiSeq 4000. To build TCR beta libraries, CDR3 regions were amplified by Arm-PCR using iRepertoire HTBI primers. Gel purification was performed on PCR products prior to sequencing. Processing in the source paper ran as follows. A total of 62 TRBV and some 13 TRBJ segments were identified across samples and were used for gene usage analysis of CDR3 amino acid clonotypes. COPE and FqMerger were used to merge the filtered high-quality paired reads into contigs. Contigs were aligned with BLAST to IMGT TRBV, TRBD and TRBJ reference genes, and CDR3 was defined per IMGT. Any clonotype with a frequency above 0.1% was classified as a highly expanded clone. Repertoire diversity was measured by Shannon entropy, and V-J evenness by the Gini coefficient. Public clonotypes were defined as clonotypes shared by more than one individual. Starting from the raw public reads, TCRdb applied fastp trimming at Q25, assembled clones with MiXCR and retained in-frame beta chains. Duplicate CDR3 protein sequences are folded into a single record with the most common DNA and genes. These V and J calls originate from TCRdb's pipeline instead of the authors' own analysis. Across this sample there are around 450,000 distinct CDR3 sequences, with about 15% seen only once. The ten biggest clones cover 16% of the sample.

These same records also appear under a second study, on T cells in Graves' hyperthyroidism and ophthalmopathy. As described in the second report: A patient counted as having stable Graves' hyperthyroidism if no progression to ophthalmopathy occurred over 18 months of follow-up. Hyperthyroidism patients were newly diagnosed, had a disease duration of under 2 months, and were aged 18 to 65 years. The study excluded patients with uncontrolled infections, other autoimmune diseases, pregnancy or lactation. Clinical symptoms, serum thyroxine and TRAb, thyroid ultrasound, and orbital computed tomography formed the basis for the diagnoses. A first-round RT-PCR of the TCR CDR3 used the HTBI primer set with the Qiagen OneStep RT-PCR kit. Blood samples also contained most of the expanded thyroid clonotypes (frequency above 0.001), which suggests that blood repertoires may reflect thyroid immune responses. Ophthalmopathy was separated from stable hyperthyroidism by a 13 V-J signature model, with over 85% sensitivity and approximately 84% specificity obtained in cross-validation and 80%/75% obtained in testing. In validation, the model predicted progression to ophthalmopathy with approximately 69% sensitivity and approximately 74% specificity, a median of about 6.7 months before onset. A discovery cohort of about 100 patients, 43 with Graves' ophthalmopathy and 55 to 60 with stable Graves' hyperthyroidism, was used to find distinguishing TCR V-J signatures. Prospective prediction of ophthalmopathy was tested in an independent validation cohort of 18 to 20 hyperthyroidism patients and 15 to 17 patients who later progressed to ophthalmopathy. For training and testing, the 100 or so patients in the discovery cohort were randomly divided in a 7:3 ratio. In addition, the study compared T-cell repertoires in thyroid tissue and in blood from five or six Graves' hyperthyroidism patients. After sampling, hyperthyroidism patients received methimazole starting at 30 mg daily, and ophthalmopathy patients received high-dose intravenous methylprednisolone. Libraries were constructed in a second round of multiplex PCR, after which size selection and purification were carried out. The libraries were sequenced on an Illumina HiSeq2000 using paired-end 100 bp reads. Raw data were processed with SOAPnuke, discarding reads with adapters, uncalled bases, mean Phred below 15, or no exact constant-primer or identifier match. High-quality paired reads were merged using COPE v1.2.5, and each unique nucleotide sequence was defined as a clonotype. MiTCR v1.1 was used to align clonotypes to the IMGT TRBV, TRBD and TRBJ reference segments. The analysis included only V-J combinations with a frequency above 0.0001, which together covered around 99% of the repertoires. A TCS score was defined as the ratio between F50 (clonal expansion) and ExV (chaos), using BLOSUM62-based TCRdist between CDR3 peptides within each V-J. Welch's t-statistics and random forest reduced around 550 V-J features to 13, which were used in a naive Bayes classifier (R e1071). No statistical method was used to set the sample size in advance, and investigators knew the group allocation. The paper reports TCR Vbeta CDR3 sequencing of more than 120 peripheral blood samples: 43 ophthalmopathy, under 80 hyperthyroidism and approximately 17 progressor patients.

The rearrangement joined TRBV19 to TRBJ2-7, with 12 bases in between that match TRBD1. Sequenced here: peripheral blood mononuclear cells (PBMCs), sampled at new diagnosis, from a patient treated with antithyroid drugs. This clonotype was obtained from a woman aged 30 to 39 with Graves disease. Donor details come from another sample of the same person, matched by shared clones. Here is the DNA: TGTGCCAGTAGTGGGACAGGGGGCGCTTACGAGCAGTACTTC. Translated, this is CASSGTGGAYEQYF.